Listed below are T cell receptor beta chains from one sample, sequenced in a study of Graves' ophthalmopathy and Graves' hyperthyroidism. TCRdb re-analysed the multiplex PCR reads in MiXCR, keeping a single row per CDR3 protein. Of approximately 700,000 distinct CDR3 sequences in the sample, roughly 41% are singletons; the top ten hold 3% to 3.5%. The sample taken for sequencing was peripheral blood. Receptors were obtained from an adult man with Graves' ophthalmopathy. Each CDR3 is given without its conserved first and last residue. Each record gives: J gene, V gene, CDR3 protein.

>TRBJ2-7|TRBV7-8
ASSRRGRTQSSYEQY
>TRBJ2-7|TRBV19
ASSIGQGSYEQY
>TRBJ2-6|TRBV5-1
ASRTHRSGANVLT
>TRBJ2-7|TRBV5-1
ASSLSTEYEQY
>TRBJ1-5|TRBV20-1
SASGGFQETQH
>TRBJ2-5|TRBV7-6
ASSRSGRGQETQY
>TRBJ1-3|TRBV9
ASSGRRERSGNTIY
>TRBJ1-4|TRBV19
ASSPNRGGEKLF
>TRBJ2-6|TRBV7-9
ASSPGGAAVVSLSGANVLT
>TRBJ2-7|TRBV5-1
ASSDGTSTYEQY
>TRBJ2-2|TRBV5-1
ASSGRQGAGELF
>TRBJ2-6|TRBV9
ASSRTPGASGANVLT
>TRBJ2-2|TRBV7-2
VSSRLAGNTGELF
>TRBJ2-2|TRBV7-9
ASSPRTSGANTGELF
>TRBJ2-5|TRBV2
ASSHFGLAGGKETQY